A single sample is the source of the 5 T cell receptor beta chains below, sequenced in a study of technical replicates of blood from a few donors. Assay: immunoSEQ multiplex PCR; the TCRdb copy retains only in-frame clones and omits some. Found here are more than 13,000 clones, nearly 80% of them singletons; the top ten hold about 13%. The sample taken for sequencing was PBMCs. Receptors originate from a human donor in good health.

V and J are TRBV13 and TRBJ2-7; 9 nucleotides agree with TRBD1. This CDR3 is 15 amino acids long. V shed 0 bases, J shed 4 bases, and the junction held 4 bases outside the gene matches. Germline-derived CDR1 and CDR2 are PRHDT and FYEKMQ (reference sequence). The CDR3 region has the DNA TGTGCCAGCAGCTTAGGGCGTGGGACAGGGTACGAGCAGTACTTC. Its translation: CASSLGRGTGYEQYF.

The chain recombines TRBV5-1 with TRBJ1-1; a possible D gene is TRBD1 (6 bases). The CDR3 totals 16 residues. CDR1 is SGHRS and CDR2 is YFSETQ in the germline V gene. V was shortened by 2 bases and J by 7 bases, with 21 bases between the two germline ends. The CDR3 reads CASSFGRGGGEFEAFF. In DNA, the CDR3 is TGCGCCAGCAGCTTCGGGAGGGGGGGCGGGGAATTTGAAGCTTTCTTT.

The CDR3 protein is CSVDTGGNEQFF. In DNA, the CDR3 is TGCAGCGTTGATACAGGGGGGAATGAGCAGTTCTTC. The chain employs TRBV29-1 and TRBJ2-1, with 8 positions matching TRBD1. Germline CDR1 reads SQVTM; CDR2 reads ANQGSEA. This CDR3 is built from 12 residues. J was trimmed by 7 bases and V by 3 bases; bases with no gene match: 2.

The V and J genes are TRBV7-9 and TRBJ2-5; no clear D gene. This CDR3 spans 10 amino acids. Germline CDR1 reads SEHNR; CDR2 reads FQNEAQ (reference sequence). The germline V and J ends were trimmed by 6 bases and 5 bases, with 4 bases remaining between them. The CDR3 here is CASSSETQYF. CDR3 sequence (DNA): TGTGCCAGCAGTTCGGAGACCCAGTACTTC.

This clone was recorded once. The chain links TRBV19 to TRBJ1-5; D unclear. This CDR3 region has 14 residues. V gave up 4 bases and J gave up 1 base, with 8 bases separating them. The germline gives CDR1 LNHDA, CDR2 SQIVND (reference sequence). CDR3 loop: CASSSAGSNQPQHF. Written as DNA, the CDR3 is TGTGCCAGTAGTAGTGCCGGGAGCAATCAGCCCCAGCATTTT.